This TCR beta chain was sequenced in a study of cytomegalovirus exposure and HLA in healthy donors. With 60 Vbeta and 13 Jbeta primers, the PCR was carried out. Profiled with immunoSEQ multiplex PCR; TCRdb holds only in-frame clones, not every one. The specimen's table records approximately 190,000 clones. The CDR3 consists of 14 residues. CDR1 is SGDLS and CDR2 is YYNGEE in the germline V gene. The germline V and J ends were trimmed by 4 bases and 5 bases, with 15 bases remaining between them. The origin of this receptor is a young man in good health and CMV-seronegative. The chain has TRBV9 and TRBJ1-2; D perhaps matches TRBD1 (6 bases). The sample was PBMCs. DNA of the CDR3: TGTGCCAGCAGCTCGAGGGGGGAGGGGTATGGCTACACCTTC. Translated: CASSSRGEGYGYTF. The complete variable domain, with remaining parts taken from reference TRBV9 and TRBJ1-2, reads DSGVTQTPKHLITATGQRVTLRCSPRSGDLSVYWYQQSLDQGLQFLIQYYNGEERAKGNILERFSAQQFPDLHSELNLSSLELGDSALYFCASSSRGEGYGYTFGSGTRLTVV.